The clone carrying this TCR beta chain was found a few times. This entry is derived from a study of human T cells and chemical hapten exposure. About the study: The sensitizing agent was 2% DPC, placed on roughly 2 cm by roughly 2 cm of upper inner arm skin. Recorded diagnoses among the mostly female patients were alopecia areata, totalis or universalis.

Documented time point: pre-sensitization, week 0. The treatment was: therapeutic diphenylcyclopropenone sensitization with weekly scalp DPC. A single record per CDR3 protein comes from TCRdb applying MiXCR to the RACE reads. Among tens of thousands of distinct CDR3 sequences listed, about 7% were seen once. Trimming stripped 3 bases from V and 4 bases from J, with 1 base between. CDR1 is MNHEY and CDR2 is SMNVEV in the germline V gene (reference sequence). There are 11 residues in the CDR3. This specimen consisted of whole blood, obtained in connection with sensitization to the hapten diphenylcyclopropenone (DPC). The chain joins TRBV27 to TRBJ1-3; D uncertain. This TCR was sampled from a woman in her thirties with alopecia areata. Some clones in this sample may be carry-over from other donors' samples. The CDR3: CASSFGNTIYF. The DNA for the CDR3 is TGTGCCAGCAGTTTCGGAAACACCATATATTTT.